One TCR beta chain is described in this entry. Per the original data handling: Across samples, TCR counts had a median of approximately 100,000 and ranged from about 20,000 to 750,000. TCRdb passed the RACE reads through MiXCR, listing each CDR3 protein once. TCRdb's processing, not the authors', yielded these V and J calls. The sample gives 25,000 to 35,000 distinct CDR3 sequences, 7.4% of which show up once; approximately 9.9% is in the top ten. The length of the CDR3 is 13 residues. The germline V gene encodes CDR1 DFQATT and CDR2 SNEGSKA (reference sequence). V was shortened by 3 bases and J by 6 bases, with 12 bases between the two germline ends. The data are from a study of human T cells and chemical hapten exposure. The time point was: healthy volunteer bleed at 2 weeks. The study extracted total RNA from unfractionated whole blood.

The TCR sequence derives from a human donor in good health. Some clones in this sample may be carry-over from other donors' samples. The rearrangement links TRBV20-1 to TRBJ2-4, with a tentative D call TRBD1 (5 bases). Sequencing input: whole blood. In DNA form, the CDR3 reads TGCAGTGCTAGTGAGGACACAAGAAACATTCAGTACTTC. Amino acid sequence: CSASEDTRNIQYF.